The clone carrying this T cell receptor beta chain is a singleton in its sample. The antigen remains undetermined. The source of the sample is a study of OX40 agonist ivuxolimab in advanced cancers. Study information: The patients got ivuxolimab, which is an agonistic anti-OX40 (CD134) antibody.

Clones were read by immunoSEQ multiplex PCR, and TCRdb kept only the in-frame ones, dropping some. The table includes roughly 38,000 clones, roughly 90% detected once. The germline CDR1 and CDR2 sequences are SGHNT and YENEEA. V lost 4 bases to trimming and J lost 5 bases; unmatched junction nucleotides: 8. The CDR3 runs 15 residues. The study, taken as a whole, reports: Partial responders treated at 0.1-3.0 mg/kg exhibited clonal expansion among the lowest measured.

The sequence derives from an adult with an advanced solid tumor such as melanoma, head and neck, liver or kidney cancer. The chain carries TRBV11-3 and TRBJ2-1; TRBD1 matches at 7 bases. The material was CD4+ or CD8+ T cells sorted from blood, obtained in a trial of the OX40 agonist ivuxolimab. In DNA form, the CDR3 reads TGTGCCAGCAGCTCCAGCCTAGGACAGGACAATGAGCAGTTCTTC. Protein sequence: CASSSSLGQDNEQFF.